Following are 18 T cell receptor beta chains from one sample sequenced in a study of T cell responses to AZD1222 COVID-19 vaccine. Assay: immunoSEQ multiplex PCR; the TCRdb copy retains only in-frame clones and omits some. The data show about 92,000 clones, roughly 90% seen once. The material sequenced was peripheral blood, taken on day 0 of AZD1222 vaccination. The source of these receptors is an adult in good health.

This rearrangement joins TRBV9 to TRBJ2-7; D is unresolved. This CDR3 spans 11 amino acids. Germline CDR1 SGDLS, CDR2 YYNGEE. V was pared by 3 bases and J by 5 bases, with 6 bases between. This CDR3 reads CASSAGHEQYF. In DNA form, the CDR3 reads TGTGCCAGCAGCGCGGGCCACGAGCAGTACTTC.

The chain recombines TRBV28 with TRBJ2-2; the D call may be TRBD1 or TRBD2 (5 bases each). With 3 bases removed from V and 4 bases from J, the gap between germline ends came to 12 bases. Germline lookup yields CDR1 MDHEN and CDR2 SYDVKM. This CDR3 has 15 amino acids. CDR3 in amino acids: CASSLRGSLTGELFF. The CDR3 DNA sequence: TGTGCCAGCAGTTTGAGGGGAAGTCTCACCGGGGAGCTGTTTTTT.

The chain joins TRBV3-1 (or the pseudogene TRBV3-2) to TRBJ2-7; 9 positions match TRBD1. Losses at the gene ends were 3 bases for V and 2 bases for J; bases not matched to a gene: 5. This CDR3 spans 15 amino acids. CDR1 LGHDT and CDR2 YNNKEL come from the germline V gene (reference sequence). CDR3 in DNA: TGTGCCAGCAGCCATACCGGGACAGGGACCTACGAGCAGTACTTC. It codes for CASSHTGTGTYEQYF.

V usage is TRBV6-5 and J usage is TRBJ1-5, with 7 nucleotides matching TRBD1. After removal of 8 bases from V and 3 bases from J, the junction contained 4 bases not matched to a gene. The CDR3 totals 13 residues. Germline V gives CDR1 MNHEY, CDR2 SVGAGI. CDR3 protein: CASADRPNQPQHF. The CDR3 coding sequence is TGTGCCAGCGCGGACAGGCCCAATCAGCCCCAGCATTTT.

The chain combines TRBV29-1 with TRBJ2-5; D gene ambiguous. The CDR3 extends over 11 amino acids. Germline-derived CDR1 and CDR2 are SQVTM and ANQGSEA. CDR3 nucleotides: TGCAGTTACTCTACCCAGGAGACCCAGTACTTC. Its translation: CSYSTQETQYF.

This sequence joins TRBV28 and TRBJ2-7; D may match TRBD1 or TRBD2 (5 bases each). CDR3 length: 13 residues. V lost 8 bases and J lost 1, with 12 bases in between. Germline loops: CDR1 MDHEN, CDR2 SYDVKM. CDR3 residues: CASLGTDSYEQYF. DNA of the CDR3: TGTGCCAGCCTAGGGACGGATTCCTACGAGCAGTACTTC.

The chain has TRBV18 and TRBJ2-6; D gene uncertain. V lost 3 bases, J lost 0 bases, and 6 bases lay in between. Per the germline V gene, CDR1 is KGHSH and CDR2 is LQKENI. The CDR3 extends over 15 amino acids. The DNA of the CDR3 is TGTGCCAGCTCACCCCGACGCTCTGGGGCCAACGTCCTGACTTTC. Its translation is CASSPRRSGANVLTF. Drawing the rest from reference TRBV18 and TRBJ2-6, the complete variable domain is NAGVMQNPRHLVRRRGQEARLRCSPMKGHSHVYWYRQLPEEGLKFMVYLQKENIIDESGMPKERFSAEFPKEGPSILRIQQVVRGDSAAYFCASSPRRSGANVLTFGAGSRLTVL.

V and J are TRBV20-1 and TRBJ2-7, with D perhaps TRBD1 (5 bases). CDR1 and CDR2 (germline): DFQATT, SNEGSKA (reference sequence). Trimming took off 3 bases at V and 5 bases at J, with 14 bases between the two ends. CDR3 length equals 13 residues. The CDR3 reads CSASNAGLNEQYF. CDR3 sequence (DNA): TGCAGTGCTAGTAACGCAGGGCTGAACGAGCAGTACTTC.

V usage is TRBV6-2 or TRBV6-3 and J usage is TRBJ2-5; D tentatively reads TRBD1 or TRBD2 (6 bases each). Germline V CDR1 and CDR2: MNHEY, SVGEGT. The CDR3 totals 13 residues. V was trimmed by 5 bases and J by 5 bases, leaving 12 bases between them. The CDR3, as DNA: TGTGCCAGCAGTACCACAGGGAGGGAGACCCAGTACTTC. Its protein product is CASSTTGRETQYF.

The chain combines TRBV21-1 with TRBJ2-2; the table's D call, TRBD1, has no DNA check behind it. TRBV21-1 is flagged as a pseudogene. This CDR3 has 15 amino acids. CDR3 coding DNA: TGTGCCAGCAGCAGGGGGACAGGGGACACCGGGGAGCTGTTTTTT. Its protein product is CASSRGTGDTGELFF.

The chain uses TRBV7-9 and TRBJ1-5; 10 bases line up with TRBD1. The germline V gene encodes CDR1 SEHNR and CDR2 FQNEAQ (reference sequence). CDR3 length equals 16 residues. With 5 bases clipped from V and 8 bases from J, the junction kept 12 bases outside the gene matches. DNA of the CDR3: TGTGCCAGCAGCCCCGGGACAGGGGCTGATGGAGAGCCCCAGCATTTT. As protein: CASSPGTGADGEPQHF.

The rearrangement links TRBV19 to TRBJ2-3; D may correspond to TRBD1 or TRBD2 (5 bases each). The CDR3 is made up of 14 amino acids. The germline V gene encodes CDR1 LNHDA and CDR2 SQIVND (reference sequence). V dropped 1 base and J dropped 9 bases, with 14 bases sitting between them. The CDR3 loop reads CASSIVEGLRTQYF. As DNA, the CDR3 is TGTGCCAGTAGTATAGTTGAGGGGTTGAGGACGCAGTATTTT.

The rearrangement joins TRBV30 to TRBJ1-2; 8 nucleotides line up with TRBD1. The CDR3 runs to 13 residues. The V segment lost 4 bases and the J segment 0 bases; nucleotides outside the gene matches: 1. In germline, CDR1 is GTSNPN, CDR2 SVGIG (reference sequence). The CDR3 DNA reads TGTGCCTGGAAGACAGGGGCTAACTATGGCTACACCTTC. It yields the protein CAWKTGANYGYTF.

The V and J genes are TRBV5-4 and TRBJ2-7, with D perhaps matching TRBD1 or TRBD2 (5 bases each). The CDR3 contains 15 residues. Germline V gene data show CDR1 as SGHNT and CDR2 as YYREEE (reference sequence). V was pared by 4 bases and J by 0 bases, with 14 bases between. This CDR3 is CASSPRDGSSYEQYF. CDR3 DNA: TGTGCCAGCAGCCCCCGGGACGGCAGCTCCTACGAGCAGTACTTC.

This chain connects TRBV29-1 to TRBJ2-7; no reliable D call. This CDR3 contains 12 residues. CDR1 SQVTM and CDR2 ANQGSEA come from the germline V gene. V lost 4 bases to trimming and J lost 0 bases, with 7 bases between them. CDR3 in DNA: TGCAGCGTTGGGAAGAGCTCCTACGAGCAGTACTTC. Translation gives CSVGKSSYEQYF.

This chain connects TRBV19 to TRBJ1-2, with no clear D. The CDR3 contains 13 residues. Per germline, CDR1 LNHDA and CDR2 SQIVND (reference sequence). V dropped 6 bases and J dropped 6 bases, with 14 bases sitting between them. CDR3 coding DNA: TGTGCCAGTAGCCCCCCGGGGAAGGATGGCTACACCTTC. It is translated as CASSPPGKDGYTF.

V gene TRBV7-3 combines with J gene TRBJ2-3; weak D call: TRBD1 (5 bases). The ends were cut back, 2 bases at V and 2 bases at J, with 8 bases in the middle. The CDR3 consists of 14 residues. The germline V gene encodes CDR1 SGHTA and CDR2 FQGTGA. The CDR3 nucleotides read TGTGCCAGCAGCTTACAGGGCTCCACAGATACGCAGTATTTT. This gives the protein CASSLQGSTDTQYF.

V is TRBV19 and J is TRBJ2-2; 8 bases align to TRBD2. The J segment lost 7 bases and the V segment lost 5 bases, leaving 12 bases of the junction unmatched. Looked up from germline, CDR1 is LNHDA and CDR2 is SQIVND (reference sequence). The CDR3 covers 16 residues. CDR3 region: CASSASGTSYSGELFF. The DNA of the CDR3 is TGTGCCAGTAGTGCCTCCGGGACTAGTTACAGCGGGGAGCTGTTTTTT.